This TCR beta chain was identified in a study of CD8+ T cells in alopecia areata. On this clone itself: Its specificity is unknown.

Isolated RNA was reverse transcribed into cDNA used as the sequencing template. Profiling relied on immunoSEQ multiplex PCR, and the TCRdb table lists in-frame clones only, not all of them. The sample lists 250,000 to 300,000 clones, 58% occurring once. Overall study results and limits: It was observed that many expanded lesional clones persisted in scalp and blood during tofacitinib.

CDR3 length: 14 residues. Trimming took 2 bases from V and 2 from J, leaving 8 bases between them. Per the germline V gene, CDR1 is SGHDT and CDR2 is YYEEEE. Sample treatment: oral pan-JAK inhibitor, 5-10 mg twice daily. The chain carries TRBV5-6 and TRBJ2-1, with unresolved D. This specimen consisted of CD4+ T cells sorted from blood, obtained at week 24, from a patient treated with tofacitinib. The receptor was derived from a human donor with alopecia areata. The CDR3 sequence: CASSFGFTYNEQFF. The CDR3 DNA is TGTGCCAGCAGCTTTGGTTTCACCTACAATGAGCAGTTCTTC.